A single sample is the source of the 19 T cell receptor beta chains below, sequenced in a study of blood T cell repertoires in COVID-19. The table came from immunoSEQ multiplex PCR; TCRdb's copy has only in-frame clones and leaves some out. The sample lists about 240,000 clones; roughly 83% were seen once. The sample was peripheral blood. These receptors all come from a woman older than 75 with acute or convalescent COVID-19.

The chain couples TRBV6-6 to TRBJ2-2; 8 bases map to TRBD1. Germline-derived CDR1 and CDR2 are MNHNY and SVGAGI (reference sequence). Losses at the gene ends were 5 bases for V and 4 bases for J; bases not matched to a gene: 6. There are 15 residues in the CDR3. The CDR3 loop is CASSTPTGVTGELFF. The CDR3 bases are TGTGCCAGCAGTACCCCGACAGGGGTCACCGGGGAGCTGTTTTTT.

V and J are TRBV5-4 and TRBJ2-3, with D perhaps TRBD2 (6 bases). The CDR3 sequence is 12 residues long. V gave up 5 bases and J gave up 10 bases, with 14 bases separating them. Germline values: CDR1 SGHNT, CDR2 YYREEE (reference sequence). The CDR3 spells CASSLQEGSQYF. The CDR3 region has the DNA TGTGCCAGCAGTTTGCAGGAGGGGTCGCAGTATTTT.

The chain has TRBV15 and TRBJ1-5, with D hard to call. V lost 2 bases and J 7 bases, leaving 6 bases between the germline ends. Germline V gene data show CDR1 as LNHNV and CDR2 as YYDKDF (reference sequence). CDR3 length: 12 residues. The CDR3 coding sequence is TGTGCCACCAGCAGACCCCGGCAGCCCCAGCATTTT. Translation: CATSRPRQPQHF.

The gene calls are TRBV12-5 and TRBJ1-4, with a tentative D call TRBD1 (5 bases). The V gene lost 7 bases and the J gene lost 8 bases, with 29 bases spanning the gap. CDR3 length equals 18 residues. Per germline, CDR1 LGHNT and CDR2 FRNRAP. CDR3 nucleotides: TGTGCTAGTGTTTCTCCCCCCCGCACCCGCGCGGAGGGGGAAAAACTGTTTTTT. Protein: CASVSPPRTRAEGEKLFF.

This chain joins TRBV3-1 (or the pseudogene TRBV3-2) and TRBJ1-1, with a weak D call TRBD1 (5 bases). V was clipped by 8 bases and J by 1 base, with 17 bases between them. There are 15 residues in the CDR3. Germline loops: CDR1 LGHDT, CDR2 YNNKEL (reference sequence). As DNA, the CDR3 is TGTGCCAGCCTCGACGCCGGGGGAGGGAACACTGAAGCTTTCTTT. Translation: CASLDAGGGNTEAFF.

This clone was seen a handful of times. The rearrangement uses TRBV15 and TRBJ2-1; D might be TRBD1 (6 bases). CDR1 and CDR2 (germline): LNHNV, YYDKDF (reference sequence). The CDR3 consists of 14 residues. V lost 6 bases to trimming and J lost 0 bases, with 9 bases between them. The CDR3 is CATRGGSSYNEQFF. The DNA of the CDR3 is TGTGCCACCAGAGGGGGTAGCTCCTACAATGAGCAGTTCTTC.

The chain carries TRBV18 and TRBJ2-7; tentatively, D is TRBD2 (6 bases). Germline assignment: CDR1 KGHSH and CDR2 LQKENI. The length of the CDR3 is 14 residues. The V end was cut by 2 bases, the J end by 8 bases, with 16 bases between. CDR3 amino acids: CASSPGLPPEKQYF. The CDR3 region has the DNA TGTGCCAGCTCACCAGGACTACCCCCGGAGAAGCAGTACTTC.

This clone was seen a few times. The sample contains more than one DNA sequence encoding this CDR3. The V and J genes are TRBV5-1 and TRBJ2-2, with D uncertain. The CDR3 sequence is 14 residues long. V was clipped by 0 bases and J by 4 bases, with 7 bases between them. Germline values: CDR1 SGHRS, CDR2 YFSETQ. The CDR3 protein is CASSLGGSTGELFF. The CDR3 coding sequence is TGCGCCAGCAGCTTGGGAGGTTCCACCGGGGAGCTGTTTTTT.

V usage is TRBV7-9 and J usage is TRBJ2-1; TRBD2 agrees at 15 bases. CDR1 SEHNR and CDR2 FQNEAQ come from the germline V gene (reference sequence). The J segment lost 10 bases and the V segment lost 4 bases, leaving 5 bases of the junction unmatched. The CDR3 is 15 amino acids. The chain's CDR3 is CASSWTSGGAREQFF. CDR3 DNA: TGTGCCAGCAGCTGGACTAGCGGGGGGGCCCGGGAGCAGTTCTTC.

The chain carries TRBV28 and TRBJ1-1; TRBD1 aligns across 7 bases. The CDR3 consists of 14 residues. Germline values: CDR1 MDHEN, CDR2 SYDVKM. The junction had 3 bases not matched to a gene; V was cut back by 2 bases and J by 3 bases. The CDR3 coding sequence is TGTGCCAGCAGTTTAGCAGGGGGGTACACTGAAGCTTTCTTT. It is translated as CASSLAGGYTEAFF.

The J gene is TRBJ1-1, the V gene TRBV18; no definite D call. The germline V and J ends were trimmed by 0 bases and 0 bases, with 8 bases remaining between them. CDR3 length: 15 residues. Germline values: CDR1 KGHSH, CDR2 LQKENI. CDR3 in DNA: TGTGCCAGCTCACCACCGGCAGGCATGAACACTGAAGCTTTCTTT. Translating it yields CASSPPAGMNTEAFF.

V is TRBV5-1 and J is TRBJ2-1; 7 positions agree with TRBD2. Germline CDR1 is SGHRS and CDR2 is YFSETQ. After removal of 3 bases from V and 9 bases from J, the junction contained 12 bases not matched to a gene. There are 15 residues in the CDR3. The CDR3 DNA is TGCGCCAGCAGCTCCTCAGGGAGCCCGGGGGGTGAGCAGTTCTTC. Translating it yields CASSSSGSPGGEQFF.

The chain joins TRBV28 to TRBJ1-4; no clear D. The germline gives CDR1 MDHEN, CDR2 SYDVKM. The CDR3 is 15 residues long. Trimming removed 2 bases at V and 8 bases at J, with 15 bases between. The CDR3: CASSLRAFRAEKLFF. The CDR3 DNA sequence: TGTGCCAGCAGTTTAAGAGCTTTTAGAGCAGAAAAACTGTTTTTT.

The chain employs TRBV28 and TRBJ1-2, with 12 bases lining up with TRBD1. Trimming took 0 bases from V and 8 from J; bases not matched to a gene: 10. This CDR3 is built from 17 residues. Germline values: CDR1 MDHEN, CDR2 SYDVKM. As DNA, the CDR3 is TGTGCCAGCAGTTTATGGGGCATGGGACAGGGGGCGAGGGGCTACACCTTC. Protein product: CASSLWGMGQGARGYTF.

CDR3 amino acids: CASSSPTRDTGYGYTF. The CDR3 nucleotides read TGTGCCAGCAGTTCCCCAACCCGGGACACCGGCTATGGCTACACCTTC. This chain connects TRBV28 to TRBJ1-2, with D tentatively TRBD1 (6 bases). CDR1 and CDR2 from the germline V gene are MDHEN and SYDVKM. With 4 bases removed from V and 4 bases from J, the gap between germline ends came to 19 bases. The length of the CDR3 is 16 residues.

The rearrangement joins TRBV28 to TRBJ2-7; D uncertain. V gave up 2 bases and J gave up 6 bases, with 11 bases separating them. CDR3 length equals 13 residues. Germline lookup yields CDR1 MDHEN and CDR2 SYDVKM. CDR3: CASSLVGTGEQYF. Here the CDR3 DNA reads TGTGCCAGCAGTTTAGTGGGTACGGGCGAGCAGTACTTC.

This clone was detected a few times. The chain joins TRBV24-1 to TRBJ2-2; D is ambiguous. Germline-derived CDR1 and CDR2 are KGHDR and SFDVKD. Trimming took off 9 bases at V and 2 bases at J, with 9 bases between the two ends. The CDR3 consists of 13 residues. The CDR3 DNA is TGTGCCACCTCCACTTATAACACCGGGGAGCTGTTTTTT. Translation gives CATSTYNTGELFF.

V usage is TRBV28 and J usage is TRBJ1-4; 8 bases map to TRBD1. With V trimmed by 6 bases and J by 5 bases, 8 bases remained unmatched. Looked up from germline, CDR1 is MDHEN and CDR2 is SYDVKM. The CDR3 spans 15 residues. CDR3 sequence reads: CASRNTGGANEKLFF. In DNA form, the CDR3 reads TGTGCCAGCAGAAATACAGGGGGAGCCAATGAAAAACTGTTTTTT.

The chain employs TRBV7-2 and TRBJ2-3; 8 nucleotides align to TRBD2. The CDR3 length is 17 residues. With 0 bases clipped from V and 1 base from J, the junction kept 6 bases outside the gene matches. CDR1 SGHTA and CDR2 FQGNSA come from the germline V gene. The DNA of the CDR3 is TGTGCCAGCAGCTTAGCGTCGGCGGGGGGACGCACAGATACGCAGTATTTT. It yields the protein CASSLASAGGRTDTQYF.